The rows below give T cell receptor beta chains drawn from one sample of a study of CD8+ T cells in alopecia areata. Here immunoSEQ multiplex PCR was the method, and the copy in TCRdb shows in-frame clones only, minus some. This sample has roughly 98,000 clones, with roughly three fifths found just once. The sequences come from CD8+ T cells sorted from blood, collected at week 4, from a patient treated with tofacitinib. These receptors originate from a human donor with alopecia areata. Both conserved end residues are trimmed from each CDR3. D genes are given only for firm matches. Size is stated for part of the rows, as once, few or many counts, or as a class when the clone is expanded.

ASSLSIGYEQY TRBV27 11 TRBJ2-7 medium-sized NA
ASSQGPLPIAYEQY TRBV7-8 14 TRBJ2-7 NA NA
ASSQGTGQEETQY TRBV4-3 13 TRBJ2-5 NA TRBD1
ASSQVFRAGETQY TRBV4-1 13 TRBJ2-5 NA NA
ASSPPYPPEQY TRBV7-9 11 TRBJ2-7 NA NA
ASSRSPTLGRQETQY TRBV13 15 TRBJ2-5 NA NA
ASSQVTSGPTYEQY TRBV4-1 14 TRBJ2-7 NA TRBD2
ASTLEGADYGYT TRBV5-1 12 TRBJ1-2 NA TRBD1
ASTPPGAVYEQY TRBV11-2 12 TRBJ2-7 NA NA
ASTVLGAGTGDHEQY TRBV5-4 15 TRBJ2-7 many TRBD1
ASSLSPATDTQY TRBV28 12 TRBJ2-3 NA NA
ATSSSNSHNTEAF TRBV15 13 TRBJ1-1 few NA
ASSQEAGSSYNEQF TRBV5-1 14 TRBJ2-1 NA TRBD2
ASSSTSGNEQY TRBV28 11 TRBJ2-7 NA NA
ASSLADRAGETQY TRBV5-1 13 TRBJ2-5 NA TRBD1
ASSYSLGQAGELF TRBV6-5 13 TRBJ2-2 NA NA
ASSLAQNTGELF TRBV7-3 12 TRBJ2-2 NA NA
ASSLAVDGYEQY TRBV11-2 12 TRBJ2-7 NA NA
ASSLAQGYEQY TRBV5-6 11 TRBJ2-7 NA NA
SVEAGSDYGYT TRBV29-1 11 TRBJ1-2 NA NA
ASSGDVQETQY TRBV25-1 11 TRBJ2-5 NA NA
AINRGTENIQY TRBV10-3 11 TRBJ2-4 NA NA
ASSNRGYPGNTIY TRBV5-6 13 TRBJ1-3 NA TRBD1
ASSTLKGNQPQH TRBV27 12 TRBJ1-5 NA NA
AISDGSSNYGYT TRBV10-3 12 TRBJ1-2 NA NA
ATSNSEGAPRETQY TRBV15 14 TRBJ2-5 NA TRBD1
ASSGSSEQY TRBV5-1 9 TRBJ2-7 few NA
ASGGTGDFYGYT TRBV9 12 TRBJ1-2 NA TRBD1
SVKSTGELF TRBV29-1 9 TRBJ2-2 few NA
ASNDRAHNYGYT TRBV6-6 12 TRBJ1-2 NA TRBD1
ASSLRAPAGDTEAF TRBV5-5 14 TRBJ1-1 few NA
ASSNSLQEGSIGEAF TRBV19 15 TRBJ1-1 NA NA
AWSPGEGYEQY TRBV30 11 TRBJ2-7 few TRBD2
ASSYSNGAGAQF TRBV6-6 12 TRBJ2-1 NA NA
SVGRETAAF TRBV29-1 9 TRBJ1-1 NA NA
ASSLRGSYSNQPQH TRBV5-6 14 TRBJ1-5 NA NA
ASSELKASSYNSPLH TRBV25-1 15 TRBJ1-6 NA NA
SVEDHLAGLQETQY TRBV29-1 14 TRBJ2-5 NA TRBD2
ASSSHQGGLSTDTQY TRBV27 15 TRBJ2-3 NA NA
ASSLGGTGGYT TRBV28 11 TRBJ1-2 NA NA
ASSHTSGLPYEQY TRBV19 13 TRBJ2-7 few TRBD2
ASSSGLAGVRQTQY TRBV5-6 14 TRBJ2-5 NA TRBD2
ASSSKDTQY TRBV13 9 TRBJ2-3 NA NA
ASRQGPEQY TRBV6-5 9 TRBJ2-7 few NA
ASSFRGGAYEQY TRBV7-4 12 TRBJ2-7 NA NA
ASSLEASLGGEQF TRBV5-6 13 TRBJ2-1 NA NA
ASSLRPWEQY TRBV5-1 10 TRBJ2-7 few NA
ASSPLMDRGTDTQY TRBV18 14 TRBJ2-3 NA TRBD1
ASGFNRYQPQH TRBV12-5 11 TRBJ1-5 NA NA
ASSWGRSDYGYT TRBV27 12 TRBJ1-2 once NA
ASSEIGHQETQY TRBV2 12 TRBJ2-5 once NA
ASSSDRSGYT TRBV27 10 TRBJ1-2 NA NA
ASRPSGGVLNEQF TRBV19 13 TRBJ2-1 NA TRBD2
ASDSYQETQY TRBV7-9 10 TRBJ2-5 NA NA
ASSGGLNTEAF TRBV5-1 11 TRBJ1-1 NA NA
SAATGSSYEQY TRBV29-1 11 TRBJ2-7 few TRBD1
ASSFYVGGTDTQY TRBV11-2 13 TRBJ2-3 NA NA
ASSRGGTGELF TRBV9 11 TRBJ2-2 once TRBD2
ASSLPSRGMEQF TRBV13 12 TRBJ2-1 NA NA